A single sample is the source of the 17 T cell receptor beta chains below, sequenced in a study of CXCR3-negative and CXCR3-positive naive CD8 T cells. Study findings and constraints: More hydrophobic TRB CDR3s were found in CXCR3-positive naive cells than in CXCR3-negative naive cells.

These receptors have no known antigen. The TRB libraries of cDNA were built by UMI-labeled 5' RACE. TCRdb reprocessed the 5' RACE reads, with one entry per CDR3 protein and no DNA. This table lists approximately 65,000 distinct CDR3 sequences. The sequenced sample was naive CXCR3+ CD8+ T cells from blood. Subset indicated: CD45RO-CCR7+CD27+CD95- naive CD8+ T cells expressing CXCR3 (TNR3+). These receptors all come from a human donor in good health. Some clones in this sample may be carry-over from other donors' samples.

This rearrangement joins TRBV5-1 to TRBJ2-1; TCRdb selects TRBD2, and the lack of DNA leaves this call unchecked. Germline lookup yields CDR1 SGHRS and CDR2 YFSETQ. The CDR3 runs to 16 residues. The chain's CDR3 is CASSYLAGDTYNEQFF.

This chain uses TRBV11-2 with TRBJ1-4. Germline values: CDR1 SGHAT, CDR2 FQNNGV. There are 15 residues in the CDR3. The chain's CDR3 is CASSGPTPSREKLFF.

The J gene is TRBJ2-1, the V gene TRBV29-1. Per the germline V gene, CDR1 is SQVTM and CDR2 is ANQGSEA. The CDR3 length is 15 residues. CDR3 protein: CSVVGSAADYNEQFF.

This chain joins TRBV18 and TRBJ2-5. In germline, CDR1 is KGHSH, CDR2 LQKENI. This CDR3 comprises 14 residues. CDR3 region: CASSPPVDQETQYF.

The V call is TRBV29-1, the J call TRBJ2-7; the TCRdb D gene call, TRBD1, has no DNA to confirm it. The CDR3 loop spans 14 amino acids. Germline lookup yields CDR1 SQVTM and CDR2 ANQGSEA. This chain's CDR3 is CSVEAGTTTYEQYF.

CDR3 protein: CASSPGTVEKLFF. V gene TRBV7-9 combines with J gene TRBJ1-4; TCRdb selects TRBD1, and the lack of DNA leaves this call unchecked. Germline CDR1 SEHNR, CDR2 FQNEAQ (reference sequence). The CDR3 sequence is 13 residues long.

The genes are TRBV14 and TRBJ1-1; TCRdb's D gene call, TRBD1, goes unchecked for lack of DNA. The CDR3 is made up of 17 amino acids. Germline CDR1 is SGHDN and CDR2 is FVKESK. CDR3 region: CASSRTGTGAMNTEAFF.

The chain uses TRBV9 and TRBJ2-1; TCRdb's D call of TRBD1 is untestable without DNA. The germline V gene encodes CDR1 SGDLS and CDR2 YYNGEE. The CDR3 spans 15 residues. CDR3 sequence reads: CASSGGARSYNEQFF.

The J gene is TRBJ2-7, the V gene TRBV28; checking the TCRdb D call of TRBD2 is not possible without DNA. The CDR3 extends over 16 amino acids. Germline CDR1 reads MDHEN; CDR2 reads SYDVKM. CDR3 loop: CASRSLAGVWVYEQYF.

The V call is TRBV9, the J call TRBJ2-3; without DNA, the TCRdb call of TRBD1 cannot be checked. Germline V gene data show CDR1 as SGDLS and CDR2 as YYNGEE. The CDR3 is 12 residues long. CDR3: CASSAPTDTQYF.

The chain has TRBV7-2 and TRBJ2-7; TCRdb indicates TRBD1, and absent DNA this call remains unverified. CDR1 and CDR2 from the germline V gene are SGHTA and FQGNSA. This CDR3 is 16 amino acids long. The CDR3 sequence is CASSLEQPGSAYEQYF. The variable domain in full, with the rest retrieved from reference TRBV7-2 and TRBJ2-7, is GAGVSQSPSNKVTEKGKDVELRCDPISGHTALYWYRQSLGQGLEFLIYFQGNSAPDKSGLPSDRFSAERTGGSVSTLTIQRTQQEDSAVYLCASSLEQPGSAYEQYFGPGTRLTVT.

The chain employs TRBV7-3 and TRBJ1-2; as DNA is missing, the TRBD1 call by TCRdb cannot be tested. The CDR3 sequence is 13 residues long. Germline lookup yields CDR1 SGHTA and CDR2 FQGTGA. The chain's CDR3 is CASSPTPAEGYTF.

This clonotype is called medium-sized based on its frequency. V and J are TRBV12-3 or TRBV12-4 and TRBJ2-1; TCRdb proposes TRBD1, but this gene call is untestable without DNA. CDR3 length equals 15 residues. The CDR3 reads CASSLGGTGWNEQFF.

The J gene is TRBJ2-1, the V gene TRBV4-3; with no DNA, the TCRdb D assignment of TRBD1 cannot be verified. CDR1 and CDR2 (germline): LGHNA, YSLEER. The CDR3 contains 15 residues. CDR3 in amino acids: CASSQDPGSYNEQFF.

The genes are TRBV7-6 and TRBJ2-1; the D call of TRBD2 rests on TCRdb alone, since no DNA is present to check it. Germline lookup yields CDR1 SGHVS and CDR2 FNYEAQ. CDR3 length: 18 residues. The CDR3 reads CASSAETWTSGVYNEQFF.

This chain uses TRBV4-3 with TRBJ2-1; absent DNA, TCRdb's TRBD2 call cannot be checked. CDR1 and CDR2 from the germline V gene are LGHNA and YSLEER. This CDR3 has 15 residues. CDR3: CASSAYSGVNNEQFF.

This chain links TRBV29-1 with TRBJ2-5; the TCRdb call, TRBD2, lacks DNA for checking. Germline loops: CDR1 SQVTM, CDR2 ANQGSEA. The CDR3 has 13 residues. The CDR3 protein is CSVIAGVQETQYF.